This entry describes one T cell receptor beta chain. Antigen unknown. Generated by immunoSEQ multiplex PCR, the TCRdb table keeps only in-frame clones and is missing some. The table records about 130,000 clones, 85% to 95% of them present only once. These data originate in a study of graft-versus-host responses after intestinal transplantation. Study details: Each recipient received anti-thymocyte globulin induction, then tacrolimus and steroids for two to three years.

Study observations and caveats: The presence of high graft-versus-host to host-versus-graft clonal ratios in allografts characterized patients with graft-donor T cell macrochimerism. Early HvG declines after transplant were associated with peak circulating GvH clone levels. Recipient marrow held GvH clones, some first seen in ileum or blood.

With 3 bases clipped from V and 1 base from J, the junction kept 2 bases outside the gene matches. Germline CDR1 reads SGHRS; CDR2 reads YFSETQ. CDR3 length equals 15 residues. This TCR was sampled from a human donor who received an intestinal transplant. This rearrangement joins TRBV5-1 to TRBJ2-1; 9 bases align to TRBD1. Sequences were derived from unstimulated CD4+ T cells sorted from spleen or lymph node cells, sampled before intestinal transplant. DNA for the CDR3: TGCGCCAGCAGCTACGGACAGGGGTCCTACAATGAGCAGTTCTTC. This codes for CASSYGQGSYNEQFF. Looking up the rest from reference TRBV5-1 and TRBJ2-1 gives the full variable domain: KAGVTQTPRYLIKTRGQQVTLSCSPISGHRSVSWYQQTPGQGLQFLFEYFSETQRNKGNFPGRFSGRQFSNSRSEMNVSTLELGDSALYLCASSYGQGSYNEQFFGPGTRLTVL.